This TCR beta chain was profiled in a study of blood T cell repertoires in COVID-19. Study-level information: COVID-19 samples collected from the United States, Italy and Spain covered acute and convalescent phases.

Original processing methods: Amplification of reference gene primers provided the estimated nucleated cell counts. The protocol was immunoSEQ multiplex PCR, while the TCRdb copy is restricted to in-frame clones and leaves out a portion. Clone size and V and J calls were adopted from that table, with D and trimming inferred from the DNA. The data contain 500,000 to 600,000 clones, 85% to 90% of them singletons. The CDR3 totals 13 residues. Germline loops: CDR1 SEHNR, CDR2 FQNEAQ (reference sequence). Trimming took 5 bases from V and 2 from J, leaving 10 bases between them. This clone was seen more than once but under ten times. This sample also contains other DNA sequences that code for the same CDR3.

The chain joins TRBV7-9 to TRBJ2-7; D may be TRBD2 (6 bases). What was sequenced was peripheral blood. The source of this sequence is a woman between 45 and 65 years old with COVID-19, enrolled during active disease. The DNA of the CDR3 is TGTGCCAGCAGCCTAGGGACTGCCTACGAGCAGTACTTC. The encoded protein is CASSLGTAYEQYF.